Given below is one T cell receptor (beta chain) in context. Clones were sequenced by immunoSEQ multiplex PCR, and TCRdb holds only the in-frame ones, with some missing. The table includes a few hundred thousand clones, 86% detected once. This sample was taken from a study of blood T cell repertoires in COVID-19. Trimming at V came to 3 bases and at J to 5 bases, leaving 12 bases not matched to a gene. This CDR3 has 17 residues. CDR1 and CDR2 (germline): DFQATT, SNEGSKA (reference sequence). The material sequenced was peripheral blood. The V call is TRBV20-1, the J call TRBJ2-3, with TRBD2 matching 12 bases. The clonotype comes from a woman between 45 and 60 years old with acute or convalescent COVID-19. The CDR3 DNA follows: TGCAGTGCTAGTCTCGGGAGGCTAGCGGGAGGGGTAGATACGCAGTATTTT. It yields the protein CSASLGRLAGGVDTQYF.